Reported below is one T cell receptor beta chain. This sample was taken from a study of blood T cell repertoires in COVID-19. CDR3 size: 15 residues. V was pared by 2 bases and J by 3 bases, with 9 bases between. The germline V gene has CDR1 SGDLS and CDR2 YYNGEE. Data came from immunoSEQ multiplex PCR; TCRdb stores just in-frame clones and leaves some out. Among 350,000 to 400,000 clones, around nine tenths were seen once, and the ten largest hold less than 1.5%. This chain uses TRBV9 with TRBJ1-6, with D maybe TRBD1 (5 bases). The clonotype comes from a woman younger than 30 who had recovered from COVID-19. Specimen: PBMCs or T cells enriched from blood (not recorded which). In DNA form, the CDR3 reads TGTGCCAGCAGCGTGGCAGGGAACTATAATTCACCCCTCCACTTT. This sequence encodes CASSVAGNYNSPLHF. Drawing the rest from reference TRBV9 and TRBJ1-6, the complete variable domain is DSGVTQTPKHLITATGQRVTLRCSPRSGDLSVYWYQQSLDQGLQFLIQYYNGEERAKGNILERFSAQQFPDLHSELNLSSLELGDSALYFCASSVAGNYNSPLHFGNGTRLTVT.